This T cell receptor (beta chain) is drawn from a study of T-cell memory formation after mild COVID-19. On this clonotype: Its antigen is undetermined.

Germline loops: CDR1 MDHEN, CDR2 SYDVKM. Trimming took 6 bases from V and 4 from J, leaving 7 bases between them. There are 11 residues in the CDR3. Libraries for TCRalpha and TCRbeta carried sample barcodes and unique molecular identifiers via 5'RACE. TCRdb fed the 5' RACE reads into MiXCR, producing one record per CDR3 protein. Counted here are over 150,000 distinct CDR3 sequences, 15% to 20% occurring once; the ten biggest clones make up under 4.5%. Study results and limitations: A balance of CD4 and CD8 characterized clones contracting day 15 to 85, whereas later expanders leaned CD4+. Clones that contracted clustered mainly in CM and EM if CD4+ and in EMRA if CD8+.

Sequencing was done on a sample of PBMCs or a T cell subset sorted from them (not recorded which). The clonotype was recovered from a man between 18 and 35 years old who had mild COVID-19 (a few samples of this study predate the infection). Cell type and time point are not known. The genes are TRBV28 and TRBJ2-7, with a tentative D call TRBD1 (6 bases). The CDR3 nucleotides read TGTGCCAGCAGGGACAGATACGAGCAGTACGTC. Residues: CASRDRYEQYV.